This T cell receptor (beta chain) came from a study of blood T cell repertoires in COVID-19. Background on the study: T cells, B-cell-depleted T cells, or PBMCs provided the cDNA or gDNA that served as material.

CDR3 size: 15 residues. Germline trimming cut 3 bases from V and 5 bases from J; bases unmatched to any gene: 1. Germline V gene sequence: CDR1 KGHSH, CDR2 LQKENI. The Seattle patients, enrolled during active infection, were followed longitudinally. Source study methods: Using reference gene primer amplification, nucleated cell counts were estimated. Method: immunoSEQ multiplex PCR; TCRdb's copy keeps in-frame clones and lacks some. V and J calls and clone size are copied from that table; D and trimming were computed from the DNA. The sample yields 200,000 to 300,000 clones, roughly 80% seen once. V usage is TRBV18 and J usage is TRBJ1-6; the match to TRBD1 covers 10 bases. Specimen: peripheral blood. The clonotype was recovered from a woman of 80 years or more with COVID-19, enrolled during active disease. CDR3 in amino acids: CASSPGTGDNSPLHF. The CDR3 DNA is TGTGCCAGCTCACCCGGGACAGGGGATAATTCACCCCTCCACTTT.